This T cell receptor beta chain stems from a study of cytomegalovirus exposure and HLA in healthy donors. Regarding the study as a whole: Most TCR sequences were seen very rarely across donors, but some public TCRs occurred in many. HLA restriction was apparent for most CMV-associated TCR beta chains in a later analysis. Some V segments, including TRBV6-2 and TRBV6-3, were excluded as indistinguishable.

Germline loops: CDR1 SGHVS, CDR2 FNYEAQ. This CDR3 region has 14 residues. The germline V and J ends were trimmed by 6 bases and 7 bases, with 15 bases remaining between them. Primers included in the PCR were 60 Vbeta and 13 Jbeta primers. Some clones are missing from TCRdb's copy, which holds only in-frame ones; the method was immunoSEQ multiplex PCR. The data contain roughly 180,000 clones, 84% of them singletons. For this clone: Its antigen is not known.

All the people who gave samples were healthy bone marrow donors. This clonotype was obtained from a girl aged 2-10 years in good health and CMV-seropositive. V and J are TRBV7-6 and TRBJ2-2, with D maybe TRBD1 (5 bases). The sequenced sample consisted of PBMCs. In DNA form, the CDR3 reads TGTGCCAGCAGTCTCATACGGACAAGCGGGGAGCTGTTTTTT. As protein: CASSLIRTSGELFF.